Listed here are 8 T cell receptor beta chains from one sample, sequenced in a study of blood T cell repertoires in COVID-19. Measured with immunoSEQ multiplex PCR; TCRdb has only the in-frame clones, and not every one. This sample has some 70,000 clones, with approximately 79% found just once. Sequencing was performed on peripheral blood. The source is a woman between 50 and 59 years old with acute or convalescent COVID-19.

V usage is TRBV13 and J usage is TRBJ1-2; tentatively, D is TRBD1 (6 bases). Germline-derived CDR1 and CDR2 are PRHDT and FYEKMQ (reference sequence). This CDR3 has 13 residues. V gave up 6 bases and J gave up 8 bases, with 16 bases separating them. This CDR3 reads CASSLRGALGYTF. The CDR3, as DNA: TGTGCCAGCAGTCTCAGGGGTGCGCTCGGCTACACCTTC.

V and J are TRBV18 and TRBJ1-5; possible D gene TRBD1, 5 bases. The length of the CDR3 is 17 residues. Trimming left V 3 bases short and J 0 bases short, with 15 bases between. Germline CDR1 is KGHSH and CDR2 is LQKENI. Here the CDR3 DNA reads TGTGCCAGCTCACCTTGGGGTGGAGGGGATAGCAATCAGCCCCAGCATTTT. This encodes CASSPWGGGDSNQPQHF.

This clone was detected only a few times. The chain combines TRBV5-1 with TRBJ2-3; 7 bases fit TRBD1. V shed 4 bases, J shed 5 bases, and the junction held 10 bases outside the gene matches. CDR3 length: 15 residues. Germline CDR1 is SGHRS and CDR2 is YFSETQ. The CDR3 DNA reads TGCGCCAGCAGCAGGATTTTAACAGGGGAAGATACGCAGTATTTT. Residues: CASSRILTGEDTQYF.

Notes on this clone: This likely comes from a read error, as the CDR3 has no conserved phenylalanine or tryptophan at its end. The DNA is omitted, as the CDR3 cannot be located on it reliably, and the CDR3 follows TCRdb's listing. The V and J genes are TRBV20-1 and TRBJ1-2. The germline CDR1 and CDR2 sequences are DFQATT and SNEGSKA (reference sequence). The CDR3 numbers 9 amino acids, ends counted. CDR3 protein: CSARGKALE.

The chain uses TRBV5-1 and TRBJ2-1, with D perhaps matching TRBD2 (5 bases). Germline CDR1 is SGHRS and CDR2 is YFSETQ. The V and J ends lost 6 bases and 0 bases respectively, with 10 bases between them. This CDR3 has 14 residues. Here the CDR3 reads CASKAASSYNEQFF. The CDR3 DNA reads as TGCGCCAGCAAAGCGGCCAGCTCCTACAATGAGCAGTTCTTC.

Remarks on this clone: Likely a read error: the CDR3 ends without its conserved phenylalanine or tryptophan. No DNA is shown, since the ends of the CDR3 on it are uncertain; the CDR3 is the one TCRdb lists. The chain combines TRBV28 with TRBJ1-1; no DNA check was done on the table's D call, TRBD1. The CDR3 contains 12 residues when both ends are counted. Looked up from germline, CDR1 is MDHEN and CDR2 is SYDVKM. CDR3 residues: CASSFGTGGARL.

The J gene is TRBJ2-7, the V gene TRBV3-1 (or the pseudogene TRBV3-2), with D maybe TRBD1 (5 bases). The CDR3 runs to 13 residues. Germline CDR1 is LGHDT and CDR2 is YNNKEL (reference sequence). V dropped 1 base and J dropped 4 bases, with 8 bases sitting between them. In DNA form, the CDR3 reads TGTGCCAGCAGCCAAGTAACAGGATACGAGCAGTACTTC. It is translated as CASSQVTGYEQYF.

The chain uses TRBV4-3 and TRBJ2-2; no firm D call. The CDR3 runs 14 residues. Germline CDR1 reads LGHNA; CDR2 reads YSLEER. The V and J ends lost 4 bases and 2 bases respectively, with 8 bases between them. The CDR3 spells CASSRDINTGELFF. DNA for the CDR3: TGCGCCAGCAGCCGAGACATTAACACCGGGGAGCTGTTTTTT.